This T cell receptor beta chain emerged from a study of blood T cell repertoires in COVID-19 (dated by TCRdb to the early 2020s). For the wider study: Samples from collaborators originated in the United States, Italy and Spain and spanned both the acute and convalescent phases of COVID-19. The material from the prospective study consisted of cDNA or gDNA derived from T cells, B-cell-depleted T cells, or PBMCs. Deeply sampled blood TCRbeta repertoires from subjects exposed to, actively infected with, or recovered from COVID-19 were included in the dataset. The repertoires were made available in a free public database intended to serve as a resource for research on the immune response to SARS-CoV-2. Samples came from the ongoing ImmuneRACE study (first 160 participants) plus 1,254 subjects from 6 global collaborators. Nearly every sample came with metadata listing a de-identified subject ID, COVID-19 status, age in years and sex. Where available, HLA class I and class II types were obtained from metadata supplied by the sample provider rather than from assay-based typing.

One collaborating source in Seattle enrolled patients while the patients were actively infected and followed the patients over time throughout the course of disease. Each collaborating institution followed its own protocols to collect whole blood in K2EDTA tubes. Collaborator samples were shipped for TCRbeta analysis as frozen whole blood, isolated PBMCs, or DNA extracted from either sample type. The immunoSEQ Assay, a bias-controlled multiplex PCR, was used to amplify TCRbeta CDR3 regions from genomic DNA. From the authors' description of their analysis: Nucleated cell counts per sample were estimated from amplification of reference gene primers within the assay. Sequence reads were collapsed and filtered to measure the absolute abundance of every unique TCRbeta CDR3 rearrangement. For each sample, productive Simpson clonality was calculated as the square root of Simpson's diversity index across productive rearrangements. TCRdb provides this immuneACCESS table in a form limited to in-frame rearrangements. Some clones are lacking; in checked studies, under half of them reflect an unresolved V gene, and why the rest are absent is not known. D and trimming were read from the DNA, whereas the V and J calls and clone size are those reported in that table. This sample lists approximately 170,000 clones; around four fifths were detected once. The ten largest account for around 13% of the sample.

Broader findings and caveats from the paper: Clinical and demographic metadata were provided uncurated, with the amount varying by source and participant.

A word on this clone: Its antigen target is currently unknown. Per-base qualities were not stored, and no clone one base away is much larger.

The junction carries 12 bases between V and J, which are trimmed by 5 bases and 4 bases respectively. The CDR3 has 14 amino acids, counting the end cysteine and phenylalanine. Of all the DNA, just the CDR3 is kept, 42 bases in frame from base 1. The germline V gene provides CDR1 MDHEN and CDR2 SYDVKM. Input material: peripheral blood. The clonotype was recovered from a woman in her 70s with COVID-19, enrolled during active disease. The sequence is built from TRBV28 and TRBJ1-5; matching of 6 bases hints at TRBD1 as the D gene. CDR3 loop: CASSVRTVNQPQHF. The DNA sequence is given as TGTGCCAGCAGTGTCAGGACAGTGAATCAGCCCCAGCATTTT.